The 24 T cell receptor beta chains given below trace back to one sample, sequenced in a study of HIV-infected patients and healthy controls. TCRdb analysed the 5' RACE reads with MiXCR anew, one entry per CDR3 protein. The sample carries around 18,000 distinct CDR3 sequences, about 17% recorded once. Specimen: CD8+ T cells from blood. The source is a human donor in good health.

This clonotype was counted many times. J is TRBJ1-1 and V is TRBV20-1; D unclear. With 1 base removed from V and 0 bases from J, the gap between germline ends came to 9 bases. This CDR3 is 14 amino acids long. CDR1 is DFQATT and CDR2 is SNEGSKA in the germline V gene (reference sequence). CDR3 coding DNA: TGCAGTGCTAGAGTAATTGGCATGAACACTGAAGCTTTCTTT. Translation: CSARVIGMNTEAFF.

The J gene is TRBJ2-3, the V gene TRBV3-1, with D unresolved. The CDR3 consists of 16 residues. CDR1 LGHDT and CDR2 YNNKEL come from the germline V gene (reference sequence). The ends were cut back, 1 base at V and 2 bases at J, with 13 bases in the middle. CDR3 residues: CASSQVPTYLTDTQYF. The CDR3 DNA sequence: TGTGCCAGCAGCCAAGTGCCGACGTATCTCACAGATACGCAGTATTTT.

This chain connects TRBV12-3 or TRBV12-4 to TRBJ1-2; 7 bases are shared with TRBD1. The CDR3 consists of 13 residues. V dropped 5 bases and J dropped 5; count of bases not matched to a gene: 5. CDR3 sequence (DNA): TGTGCCAGCAGTGCCGGGACAGCATATGGCTACACCTTC. Translating it yields CASSAGTAYGYTF.

This clonotype has a count of ten or more. The rearrangement uses TRBV7-6 and TRBJ1-5, with TRBD1 matching over 7 bases. The germline gives CDR1 SGHVS, CDR2 FNYEAQ. J gave up 1 base and V 5 bases, and 5 bases lay outside the gene matches. The CDR3 runs 15 residues. Here the CDR3 DNA reads TGTGCCAGCAGCGCCGACAGGGACAGCAATCAGCCCCAGCATTTT. The encoded protein is CASSADRDSNQPQHF. Filled out from reference TRBV7-6 and TRBJ1-5, the complete variable domain reads GAGVSQSPRYKVTKRGQDVALRCDPISGHVSLYWYRQALGQGPEFLTYFNYEAQQDKSGLPNDRFSAERPEGSISTLTIQRTEQRDSAMYRCASSADRDSNQPQHFGDGTRLSIL.

Of note for this clonotype: The junction shows a germline mismatch at one end, possibly a read error. The V gene is TRBV7-9, the J gene TRBJ1-3; D is ambiguous. Germline values: CDR1 SEHNR, CDR2 FQNEAQ (reference sequence). The CDR3 has 15 residues. The CDR3 loop reads CASSLAGPSGNTIHF. As DNA, the CDR3 is TGTGCCAGCAGCTTAGCCGGGCCCTCTGGAAACACCATACATTTT. The whole variable domain, remainder taken from reference TRBV7-9 and TRBJ1-3, is DTGVSQNPRHKITKRGQNVTFRCDPISEHNRLYWYRQTLGQGPEFLTYFQNEAQLEKSRLLSDRFSAERPKGSFSTLEIQRTEQGDSAMYLCASSLAGPSGNTIHFGEGSWLTVV.

In this sample, this clonotype turned up many times. This CDR3 reads CASVAGTGSYNEQFF. DNA of the CDR3: TGCGCCAGCGTAGCCGGGACAGGGTCTTACAATGAGCAGTTCTTC. The chain recombines TRBV5-1 with TRBJ2-1; 9 nucleotides align to TRBD1. V was pared by 7 bases and J by 4 bases, with 9 bases of the junction left unmatched. The CDR3 is made up of 15 amino acids. Germline loops: CDR1 SGHRS, CDR2 YFSETQ.

This clonotype was observed many times. The CDR3 reads CASSPAWGSYYEQYF. The CDR3 DNA sequence: TGTGCCAGCAGCCCAGCTTGGGGCAGCTACTACGAGCAGTACTTC. This rearrangement joins TRBV7-9 to TRBJ2-7; perhaps TRBD1 as D (5 bases). The CDR3 has 15 amino acids. Deletions cut 5 bases from V and 3 bases from J, with 17 bases between. The germline V gene has CDR1 SEHNR and CDR2 FQNEAQ (reference sequence).

This clonotype showed up many times. The chain has TRBV27 and TRBJ1-1; 8 bases are shared with TRBD1. This CDR3 region has 15 residues. CDR1 MNHEY and CDR2 SMNVEV come from the germline V gene (reference sequence). V was pared by 3 bases and J by 4 bases, with 7 bases of the junction left unmatched. Written as DNA, the CDR3 is TGTGCCAGCAGTTTGGGGACAGGACAAGTCACTGAAGCTTTCTTT. Protein product: CASSLGTGQVTEAFF.

The V gene is TRBV9, the J gene TRBJ2-1; 7 bases agree with TRBD2. Trimming at V came to 4 bases and at J to 7 bases, leaving 8 bases not matched to a gene. CDR1 and CDR2 from the germline V gene are SGDLS and YYNGEE. The CDR3 extends over 14 amino acids. CDR3 sequence: CASSPYSGKNEQFF. The CDR3, as DNA: TGTGCCAGCAGCCCCTACAGCGGGAAGAATGAGCAGTTCTTC. The full variable domain, with the rest looked up from reference TRBV9 and TRBJ2-1, is DSGVTQTPKHLITATGQRVTLRCSPRSGDLSVYWYQQSLDQGLQFLIQYYNGEERAKGNILERFSAQQFPDLHSELNLSSLELGDSALYFCASSPYSGKNEQFFGPGTRLTVL.

This clonotype appeared a few times. The CDR3 bases are TGTGCCAGCAGCTTAGGGGTTGGGGGGGTCACTGAAGCTTTCTTT. Translation: CASSLGVGGVTEAFF. The V and J genes are TRBV7-9 and TRBJ1-1; perhaps TRBD1 as D (5 bases). This CDR3 comprises 15 residues. The germline gives CDR1 SEHNR, CDR2 FQNEAQ (reference sequence). With 1 base removed from V and 4 bases from J, the gap between germline ends came to 13 bases.

This clonotype was seen repeatedly, ten times or more. The genes are TRBV4-3 and TRBJ2-7, with 7 positions matching TRBD2. The CDR3 extends over 16 amino acids. Losses at the gene ends were 0 bases for V and 2 bases for J; bases not matched to a gene: 7. Per germline, CDR1 LGHNA and CDR2 YSLEER. CDR3 sequence reads: CASSQDPLGLAYEQYF. CDR3 coding DNA: TGCGCCAGCAGCCAAGACCCCCTCGGACTAGCCTACGAGCAGTACTTC.

This sequence joins TRBV7-9 and TRBJ2-7, with 7 nucleotides matching TRBD1. Germline V gene data show CDR1 as SEHNR and CDR2 as FQNEAQ (reference sequence). V dropped 5 bases and J dropped 2; count of bases not matched to a gene: 3. The CDR3 consists of 13 residues. CDR3 residues: CASSPDRTYEQYF. In DNA, the CDR3 is TGTGCCAGCAGCCCGGACAGGACCTACGAGCAGTACTTC.

The table lists this clonotype with a few counts. This chain links TRBV5-8 with TRBJ2-6; D is unclear. The ends were cut back, 5 bases at V and 0 bases at J, with 18 bases in the middle. Germline V gives CDR1 SGHTS, CDR2 YDEGEE. The CDR3 is 18 amino acids. DNA of the CDR3: TGTGCCAGCAGTGTTGACGCTGCACCATACTCTGGGGCCAACGTCCTGACTTTC. Amino acid sequence: CASSVDAAPYSGANVLTF.

The chain has TRBV28 and TRBJ2-7; D perhaps matches TRBD1 (6 bases). Trimming stripped 6 bases from V and 5 bases from J, with 17 bases between. The CDR3 totals 14 residues. The germline CDR1 and CDR2 sequences are MDHEN and SYDVKM. CDR3 nucleotides: TGTGCCAGCAGAACTACAGGGCGAACCGACGAGCAGTACTTC. Its protein product is CASRTTGRTDEQYF. The entire variable domain, with the rest obtained from reference TRBV28 and TRBJ2-7, is as follows: DVKVTQSSRYLVKRTGEKVFLECVQDMDHENMFWYRQDPGLGLRLIYFSYDVKMKEKGDIPEGYSVSREKKERFSLILESASTNQTSMYLCASRTTGRTDEQYFGPGTRLTVT.

This clonotype has at least ten counts. The chain recombines TRBV28 with TRBJ2-3; D might be TRBD2 (5 bases). Trimming took 8 bases from V and 2 from J, leaving 17 bases between them. CDR1 MDHEN and CDR2 SYDVKM come from the germline V gene. The CDR3 loop spans 15 amino acids. The CDR3 here is CASAGRAVDTDTQYF. The DNA of the CDR3 is TGTGCCAGCGCCGGGCGGGCAGTAGACACAGATACGCAGTATTTT.

The table lists this clonotype with a few counts. The rearrangement links TRBV7-2 to TRBJ2-5; D unclear. CDR1 is SGHTA and CDR2 is FQGNSA in the germline V gene. V was cut by 4 bases and J by 2 bases, with 17 bases left in between. CDR3 length: 16 residues. This CDR3 reads CASSSYLRHQQETQYF. For the CDR3, the DNA is TGTGCCAGCAGCTCCTACCTCAGACATCAGCAAGAGACCCAGTACTTC.

This clonotype showed up just a few times. The V gene is TRBV20-1, the J gene TRBJ2-7; 9 nucleotides line up with TRBD2. CDR1 DFQATT and CDR2 SNEGSKA come from the germline V gene (reference sequence). This CDR3 spans 14 amino acids. Trimming took 5 bases from V and 3 from J; bases not matched to a gene: 8. CDR3 residues: CSADSGSLDYEQYF. CDR3 DNA sequence: TGCAGTGCTGATAGCGGGAGCTTGGACTACGAGCAGTACTTC.

This clonotype was observed a handful of times. The CDR3 region has the DNA TGTGCCAGCAGTCGGACTAGCGGGACCTACGAGCAGTACTTC. Residues: CASSRTSGTYEQYF. This sequence joins TRBV27 and TRBJ2-7, with 12 bases aligning to TRBD2. CDR3 length equals 14 residues. V lost 5 bases to trimming and J lost 2 bases; unmatched junction nucleotides: 1. Germline V gives CDR1 MNHEY, CDR2 SMNVEV (reference sequence).

This clonotype was seen ten or more times. The rearrangement uses TRBV11-3 and TRBJ2-7; D not certain. Trimming removed 6 bases at V and 3 bases at J, with 6 bases between. Germline V CDR1 and CDR2: SGHNT, YENEEA. The CDR3 loop spans 11 amino acids. This chain's CDR3 is CASSGHYEQYF. DNA for the CDR3: TGTGCCAGCAGTGGGCACTACGAGCAGTACTTC.

The chain employs TRBV7-9 and TRBJ2-2, with 7 bases aligning to TRBD1. Germline CDR1 SEHNR, CDR2 FQNEAQ (reference sequence). CDR3 size: 15 residues. Trimming cost V 2 bases and J 4 bases; bases outside gene matches: 4. CDR3 in DNA: TGTGCCAGCAGCTTAAGACAGGGAGTCACCGGGGAGCTGTTTTTT. Protein: CASSLRQGVTGELFF.

This clonotype has a count of ten or more. The chain has TRBV3-1 and TRBJ2-5; D possibly matches TRBD1 or TRBD2 (6 bases each). Germline CDR1 LGHDT, CDR2 YNNKEL (reference sequence). V lost 1 base, J lost 2 bases, and 26 bases lay in between. The CDR3 is 20 residues long. The CDR3 region is CASSQGGTGRDRYKQETQYF. The CDR3 nucleotides read TGTGCCAGCAGCCAAGGGGGAACAGGGCGGGACCGTTATAAACAAGAGACCCAGTACTTC.

In this sample, this clonotype turned up many times. The V and J genes are TRBV29-1 and TRBJ1-4; 10 bases agree with TRBD1. The CDR3 is 14 amino acids. The germline V gene encodes CDR1 SQVTM and CDR2 ANQGSEA. V lost 7 bases to trimming and J lost 2 bases; unmatched junction nucleotides: 4. This CDR3 is CSAGQGGTNEKLFF. In DNA, the CDR3 is TGCAGCGCCGGACAGGGGGGGACTAATGAAAAACTGTTTTTT.

The rearrangement links TRBV7-8 to TRBJ1-2; D possibly corresponds to TRBD1 (6 bases). Between the trimmed V and J ends, which lost 5 bases and 6 bases, there was a span of 16 bases. The CDR3 length is 14 residues. Germline CDR1 and CDR2: SGHVS and FQNEAQ. CDR3 amino acids: CASSPHHREDGYTF. In DNA, the CDR3 is TGTGCCAGCAGCCCCCACCACAGGGAGGATGGCTACACCTTC.

The chain links TRBV5-1 to TRBJ2-3; possibly TRBD1 for D (6 bases). The V end lost 4 bases, the J end lost 0 bases, and 18 bases lay between the germline ends. The CDR3 sequence is 17 residues long. Germline values: CDR1 SGHRS, CDR2 YFSETQ. This chain's CDR3 is CASSLIGAGASTDTQYF. The CDR3 DNA is TGCGCCAGCAGCCTGATTGGGGCAGGGGCCAGCACAGATACGCAGTATTTT.